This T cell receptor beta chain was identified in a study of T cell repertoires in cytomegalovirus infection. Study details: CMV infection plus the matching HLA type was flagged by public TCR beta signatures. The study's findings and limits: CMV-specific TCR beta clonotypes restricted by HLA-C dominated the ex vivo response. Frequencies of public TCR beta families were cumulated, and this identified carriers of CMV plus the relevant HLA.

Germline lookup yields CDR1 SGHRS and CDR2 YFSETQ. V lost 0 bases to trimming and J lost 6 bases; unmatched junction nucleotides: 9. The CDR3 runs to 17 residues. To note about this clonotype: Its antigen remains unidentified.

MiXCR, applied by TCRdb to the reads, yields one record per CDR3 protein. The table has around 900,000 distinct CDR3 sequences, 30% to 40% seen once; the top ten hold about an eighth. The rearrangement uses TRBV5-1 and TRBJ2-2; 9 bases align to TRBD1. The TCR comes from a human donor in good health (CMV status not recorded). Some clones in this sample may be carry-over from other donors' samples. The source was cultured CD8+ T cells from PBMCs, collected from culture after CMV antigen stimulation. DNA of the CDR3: TGCGCCAGCAGCTTGGACGCCGGGACAGGGCTTCCCGGGGAGCTGTTTTTT. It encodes CASSLDAGTGLPGELFF.